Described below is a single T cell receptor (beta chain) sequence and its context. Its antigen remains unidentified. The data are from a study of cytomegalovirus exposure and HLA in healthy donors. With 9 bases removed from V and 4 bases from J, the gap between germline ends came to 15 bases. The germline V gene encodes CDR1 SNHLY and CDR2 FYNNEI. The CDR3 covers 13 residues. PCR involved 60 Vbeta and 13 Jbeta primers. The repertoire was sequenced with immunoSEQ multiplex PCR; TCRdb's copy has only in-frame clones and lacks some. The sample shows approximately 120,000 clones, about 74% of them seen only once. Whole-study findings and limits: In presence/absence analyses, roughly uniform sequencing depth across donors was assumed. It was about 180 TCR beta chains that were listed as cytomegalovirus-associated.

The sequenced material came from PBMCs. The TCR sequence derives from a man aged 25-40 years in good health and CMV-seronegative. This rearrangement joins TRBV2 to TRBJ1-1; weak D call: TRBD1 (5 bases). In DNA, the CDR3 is TGTGCCAGTCTCTTCGGGGGGGGCACTGAAGCTTTCTTT. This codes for CASLFGGGTEAFF.